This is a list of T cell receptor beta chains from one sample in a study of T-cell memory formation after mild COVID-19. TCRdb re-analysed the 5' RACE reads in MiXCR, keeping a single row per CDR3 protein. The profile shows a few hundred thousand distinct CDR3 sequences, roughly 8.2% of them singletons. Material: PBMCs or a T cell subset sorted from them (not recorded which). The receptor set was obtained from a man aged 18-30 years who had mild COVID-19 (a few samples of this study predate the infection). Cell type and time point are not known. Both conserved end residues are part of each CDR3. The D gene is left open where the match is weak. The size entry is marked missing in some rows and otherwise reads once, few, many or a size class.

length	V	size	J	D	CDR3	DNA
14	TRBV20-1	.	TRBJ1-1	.	CSARDPQGRTEAFF	TGCAGTGCTAGAGATCCTCAGGGTCGAACTGAAGCTTTCTTT
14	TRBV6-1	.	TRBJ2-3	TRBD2	CASSAGTTVDTQYF	TGTGCCAGCAGTGCCGGGACTACAGTGGATACGCAGTATTTT
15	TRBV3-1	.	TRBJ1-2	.	CASSQESGFNYGYTF	TGTGCCAGCAGCCAAGAATCAGGGTTTAACTATGGCTACACCTTC
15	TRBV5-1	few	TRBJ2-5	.	CASSLAVGPQETQYF	TGCGCCAGCAGCTTGGCCGTCGGACCCCAAGAGACCCAGTACTTC
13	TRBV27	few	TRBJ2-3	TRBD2	CASRRGVPDGQYF	TGTGCCAGCAGGCGGGGGGTACCGGATGGGCAGTATTTT
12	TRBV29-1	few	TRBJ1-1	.	CSVLGLGTEAFF	TGCAGCGTTTTGGGGCTAGGAACTGAAGCTTTCTTT
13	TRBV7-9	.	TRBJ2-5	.	CASSAPQGETQYF	TGTGCCAGCAGCGCCCCACAAGGGGAGACCCAGTACTTC
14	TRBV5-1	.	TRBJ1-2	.	CASSFLTDDYGYTF	TGCGCCAGCAGCTTTTTAACAGATGACTATGGCTACACCTTC
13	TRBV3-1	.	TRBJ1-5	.	CASSQSPNQPQHF	TGTGCCAGCAGCCAATCCCCTAATCAGCCCCAGCATTTT
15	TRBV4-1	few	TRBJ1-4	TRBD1	CASSGRTGEVEKLFF	TGCGCCAGCAGCGGCCGGACAGGGGAGGTTGAAAAACTGTTTTTT
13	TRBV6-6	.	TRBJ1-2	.	CASEAGADYGYTF	TGTGCCAGCGAGGCAGGGGCGGACTATGGCTACACCTTC
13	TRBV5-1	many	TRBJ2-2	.	CASSLGSGGELFF	TGCGCCAGCAGCTTGGGAAGTGGCGGGGAGCTGTTTTTT
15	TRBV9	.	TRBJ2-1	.	CASTTRGAPGNEQFF	TGTGCCAGCACCACGAGGGGGGCTCCCGGCAATGAGCAGTTCTTC
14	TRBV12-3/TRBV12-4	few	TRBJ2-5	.	CASSLTGWEETQYF	TGTGCCAGCAGTTTGACGGGGTGGGAAGAGACCCAGTACTTC
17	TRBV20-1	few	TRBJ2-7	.	CSARGGGRTIPPDEQYF	TGCAGTGCTAGAGGAGGGGGACGTACGATCCCCCCGGACGAGCAGTACTTC
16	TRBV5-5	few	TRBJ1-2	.	CASTPTPGRSIYGYTF	TGTGCCAGCACCCCTACCCCGGGACGCAGCATTTATGGCTACACCTTC
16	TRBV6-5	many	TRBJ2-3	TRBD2	CASSRLTSGVTDTQYF	TGTGCCAGCAGTCGGCTGACTAGCGGAGTCACAGATACGCAGTATTTT
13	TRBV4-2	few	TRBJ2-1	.	CASSPRGVPEQFF	TGTGCCAGCAGCCCCAGGGGGGTCCCTGAGCAGTTCTTC
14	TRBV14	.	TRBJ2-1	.	CASSQGTGLDEQFF	TGTGCCAGCAGCCAAGGTACAGGGTTGGATGAGCAGTTCTTC
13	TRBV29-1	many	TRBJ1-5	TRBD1	CSVGDRVNQPQHF	TGCAGCGTTGGGGACAGGGTCAATCAGCCCCAGCATTTT
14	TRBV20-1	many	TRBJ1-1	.	CSAREKTRNTEAFF	TGCAGTGCTAGAGAGAAGACACGGAACACTGAAGCTTTCTTT
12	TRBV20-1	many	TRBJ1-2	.	CSAPAANYGYTF	TGCAGTGCCCCGGCGGCGAACTATGGCTACACCTTC
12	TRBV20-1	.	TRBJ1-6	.	CSARDAGSPLHF	TGCAGTGCTAGAGATGCGGGCTCACCCCTCCACTTT
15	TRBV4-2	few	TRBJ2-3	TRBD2	CASSQGGLVKDTQYF	TGTGCCAGCAGCCAGGGGGGACTAGTCAAAGATACGCAGTATTTT